This T cell receptor beta chain was captured by sequencing in a study of cytomegalovirus exposure and HLA in healthy donors. Concerning this clone itself: The antigen is unknown.

Points from the study as a whole: The authors enumerated 180 or so TCR beta chains as linked to cytomegalovirus.

The germline V gene has CDR1 SGHNT and CDR2 YYREEE (reference sequence). CDR3 length: 18 amino acids. Deletions cut 0 bases from V and 5 bases from J, with 22 bases between. This PCR relied on a set of 60 Vbeta primers and 13 Jbeta primers. Sequenced by immunoSEQ multiplex PCR; TCRdb stores in-frame clones only, minus some. This sample has approximately 170,000 clones, with over 70% found just once. Specimen: PBMCs. The rearrangement links TRBV5-4 to TRBJ2-3; maybe TRBD2 (7 bases). The sequence was collected from a boy younger than 10 in good health and CMV-seronegative. This CDR3 reads CASSLVRGPLGDGDTQYF. CDR3 DNA sequence: TGTGCCAGCAGCTTGGTGCGGGGGCCGTTGGGGGATGGAGATACGCAGTATTTT.